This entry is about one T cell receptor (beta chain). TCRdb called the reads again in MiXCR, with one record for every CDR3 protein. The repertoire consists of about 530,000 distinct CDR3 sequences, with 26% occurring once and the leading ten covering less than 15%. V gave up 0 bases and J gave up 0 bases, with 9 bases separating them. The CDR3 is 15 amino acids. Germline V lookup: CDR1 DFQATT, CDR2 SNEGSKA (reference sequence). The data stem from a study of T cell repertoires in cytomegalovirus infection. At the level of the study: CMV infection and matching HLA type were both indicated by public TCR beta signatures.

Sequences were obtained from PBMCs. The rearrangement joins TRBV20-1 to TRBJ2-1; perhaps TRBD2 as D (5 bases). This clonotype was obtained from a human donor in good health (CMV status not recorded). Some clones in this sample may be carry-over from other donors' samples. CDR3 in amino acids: CSARDFRGSYNEQFF. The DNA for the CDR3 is TGCAGTGCTAGAGATTTTCGGGGCTCCTACAATGAGCAGTTCTTC.